Below are 20 T cell receptor beta chains sequenced from a single sample in a study of Ad26.COV2.S vaccination and SARS-CoV-2 variants. Sequenced by immunoSEQ multiplex PCR; TCRdb stores in-frame clones only, minus some. The sample records roughly 400,000 clones, 90% being singletons. Treatment denoted: some 20 received Ad26.COV2.S at low or high dose, single or two shots; about 5 received placebo; per-sample allocation not given. Day 63 after the first vaccine or placebo injection was the time point for sampling. The specimen comprised peripheral blood, sampled in a trial of Ad26.COV2.S vaccine versus placebo. These receptors all stem from a person aged 18-60 years who received the Ad26.COV2.S COVID-19 vaccine or a placebo.

This clone was observed a single time. The J gene is TRBJ1-5, the V gene TRBV2; tentatively, D is TRBD1 (6 bases). V was pared by 4 bases and J by 5 bases, with 24 bases between. Germline lookup yields CDR1 SNHLY and CDR2 FYNNEI. The CDR3 sequence is 18 residues long. This chain's CDR3 is CASSGQGSSRPVYQPQHF. The CDR3, as DNA: TGTGCCAGCAGTGGCCAGGGGTCGTCACGCCCGGTCTATCAGCCCCAGCATTTT. Full variable domain (rest looked up from reference TRBV2 and TRBJ1-5): EPEVTQTPSHQVTQMGQEVILRCVPISNHLYFYWYRQILGQKVEFLVSFYNNEISEKSEIFDDQFSVERPDGSNFTLKIRSTKLEDSAMYFCASSGQGSSRPVYQPQHFGDGTRLSIL.

This CDR3 is CASSLGTGAPTRYGYTF. The CDR3 DNA reads as TGTGCCAGCAGTTTGGGGACAGGGGCACCTACCCGCTATGGCTACACCTTC. J is TRBJ1-2 and V is TRBV28, with 10 bases aligning to TRBD1. In germline, CDR1 is MDHEN, CDR2 SYDVKM. This CDR3 region has 17 residues. J gave up 4 bases and V 3 bases, and 11 bases lay outside the gene matches.

This chain uses TRBV28 with TRBJ2-1; 8 nucleotides align to TRBD2. V lost 4 bases, J lost 3 bases, and 8 bases stayed unmatched. The CDR3 is made up of 16 amino acids. Germline V lookup: CDR1 MDHEN, CDR2 SYDVKM. CDR3 sequence: CASSSPGGGDYNEQFF. The CDR3 DNA is TGTGCCAGCAGTTCCCCGGGGGGGGGAGACTACAATGAGCAGTTCTTC.

CDR3 in DNA: TGCGCCAGCAGCTTGGACCACCAAAACTCCTACGAGCAGTACTTC. Protein: CASSLDHQNSYEQYF. The chain is built from TRBV5-1 and TRBJ2-7; unclear D gene. This CDR3 spans 15 amino acids. Germline lookup yields CDR1 SGHRS and CDR2 YFSETQ. Trimming pared 0 bases from V and 0 bases from J, leaving 10 bases between.

The rearrangement uses TRBV5-1 and TRBJ2-6; D perhaps matches TRBD1 (6 bases). CDR3 length: 24 residues. The V gene lost 4 bases and the J gene lost 0 bases, with 35 bases spanning the gap. Germline CDR1 and CDR2: SGHRS and YFSETQ. The CDR3 sequence is CASSHLGRGPNIGTNISGANVLTF. The CDR3 DNA follows: TGCGCCAGCAGCCATCTTGGCAGGGGCCCCAATATTGGGACAAATATCTCTGGGGCCAACGTCCTGACTTTC.

The chain couples TRBV24-1 to TRBJ2-5, with TRBD2 as a possible D gene (7 bases). V lost 4 bases and J lost 4, with 21 bases in between. Germline V lookup: CDR1 KGHDR, CDR2 SFDVKD. The CDR3 spans 17 residues. CDR3 DNA: TGTGCCACCAGTGACGGAAGCGGGGACATTCTGGGAGAGACCCAGTACTTC. Residues: CATSDGSGDILGETQYF.

This sequence joins TRBV9 and TRBJ1-3; TRBD1 might be the D (6 bases). V shed 2 bases and J shed 4 bases, with 13 bases lying between them. The length of the CDR3 is 15 residues. The germline V gene has CDR1 SGDLS and CDR2 YYNGEE. CDR3 coding DNA: TGTGCCAGCAGCGTGGTCGCGGGGGCGGGAAACACCATATATTTT. Translation: CASSVVAGAGNTIYF. The variable domain in full, completed from reference TRBV9 and TRBJ1-3, reads DSGVTQTPKHLITATGQRVTLRCSPRSGDLSVYWYQQSLDQGLQFLIQYYNGEERAKGNILERFSAQQFPDLHSELNLSSLELGDSALYFCASSVVAGAGNTIYFGEGSWLTVV.

The chain couples TRBV18 to TRBJ2-1; maybe TRBD2 (6 bases). V was clipped by 8 bases and J by 6 bases, with 23 bases between them. The CDR3 length is 16 residues. Looked up from germline, CDR1 is KGHSH and CDR2 is LQKENI. CDR3 DNA sequence: TGTGCCAGCAGTCGGGAGCCAATCGCCCGGTTCAATGAGCAGTTCTTC. Translating gives CASSREPIARFNEQFF.

The J gene is TRBJ2-7, the V gene TRBV6-2 or TRBV6-3, with 12 bases identical to TRBD2. Germline loops: CDR1 MNHEY, CDR2 SVGEGT. The trim removed 5 bases at V and 2 bases at J, leaving 4 bases unmatched. The CDR3 totals 15 residues. The CDR3 reads CASSPGLAGTYEQYF. The CDR3 DNA follows: TGTGCCAGCAGTCCCGGACTAGCGGGGACCTACGAGCAGTACTTC.

This sequence joins TRBV2 and TRBJ2-5, with 11 bases lining up with TRBD2. J gave up 2 bases and V 8 bases, and 13 bases lay outside the gene matches. Germline assignment: CDR1 SNHLY and CDR2 FYNNEI. This CDR3 spans 17 amino acids. CDR3 nucleotides: TGTGCCAGCTCCCCCGGGACTAGCGGACACCCACAAGAGACCCAGTACTTC. It is translated as CASSPGTSGHPQETQYF.

The rearrangement uses TRBV5-4 and TRBJ1-6; D gene ambiguous. The V gene's germline CDR1 is SGHNT and CDR2 YYREEE (reference sequence). The length of the CDR3 is 17 residues. Trimming stripped 0 bases from V and 0 bases from J, with 10 bases between. The CDR3 is CASSLARTSSYNSPLHF. The CDR3 region has the DNA TGTGCCAGCAGCTTGGCAAGGACCAGCTCCTATAATTCACCCCTCCACTTT.

The V gene is TRBV19, the J gene TRBJ1-5; D call uncertain. This CDR3 has 15 residues. The V and J ends lost 3 bases and 4 bases respectively, with 13 bases between them. CDR1 is LNHDA, CDR2 SQIVND, per germline (reference sequence). The CDR3 nucleotides read TGTGCCAGTAGTATTGAGGGTAGTAGAAATCAGCCCCAGCATTTT. Translated: CASSIEGSRNQPQHF.

The chain combines TRBV9 with TRBJ1-6; D possibly corresponds to TRBD1 (6 bases). This CDR3 is 14 amino acids long. Trimming removed 10 bases at V and 10 bases at J, with 21 bases between. Germline CDR1 SGDLS, CDR2 YYNGEE. CDR3 residues: CALTGGGPGSPLHF. The CDR3 region has the DNA TGTGCCTTAACTGGGGGGGGCCCGGGCTCACCCCTCCACTTT.

The rearrangement joins TRBV4-3 to TRBJ2-5; 13 bases are a match to TRBD2. The CDR3 spans 16 residues. CDR1 is LGHNA and CDR2 is YSLEER in the germline V gene. Trimming at V came to 4 bases and at J to 5 bases, leaving 7 bases not matched to a gene. Written as DNA, the CDR3 is TGCGCCAGCAGCCGAGGACTAGCGGGAGTTGAGGAGACCCAGTACTTC. Its translation is CASSRGLAGVEETQYF.

V and J are TRBV7-9 and TRBJ2-3; no clear D. Per the germline V gene, CDR1 is SEHNR and CDR2 is FQNEAQ (reference sequence). The V end was cut by 4 bases, the J end by 2 bases, with 1 base between. CDR3 length: 11 residues. The CDR3 DNA follows: TGTGCCAGCAGCTACACAGATACGCAGTATTTT. It is translated as CASSYTDTQYF.

The chain has TRBV5-1 and TRBJ2-7; TRBD1 is a possible D gene (6 bases). V was pared by 3 bases and J by 0 bases, with 13 bases between. Germline CDR1 and CDR2: SGHRS and YFSETQ. The CDR3 runs 15 residues. CDR3 DNA sequence: TGCGCCAGCAGCTCAACAGGGTTTAGCTCCTACGAGCAGTACTTC. It encodes CASSSTGFSSYEQYF. The whole variable domain, filled in from reference TRBV5-1 and TRBJ2-7, reads KAGVTQTPRYLIKTRGQQVTLSCSPISGHRSVSWYQQTPGQGLQFLFEYFSETQRNKGNFPGRFSGRQFSNSRSEMNVSTLELGDSALYLCASSSTGFSSYEQYFGPGTRLTVT.

The chain joins TRBV5-1 to TRBJ2-5; 8 bases agree with TRBD2. The CDR3 contains 16 residues. The J segment lost 1 base and the V segment lost 4 bases, leaving 9 bases of the junction unmatched. Germline V gives CDR1 SGHRS, CDR2 YFSETQ. CDR3 in amino acids: CASSLTGTSSQETQYF. The CDR3 DNA follows: TGCGCCAGCAGCCTTACCGGGACTAGTTCCCAAGAGACCCAGTACTTC.

The chain has TRBV5-1 and TRBJ1-2, with 7 bases identical to TRBD1. The length of the CDR3 is 14 residues. CDR1 and CDR2 (germline): SGHRS, YFSETQ. V dropped 3 bases and J dropped 4; count of bases not matched to a gene: 6. The CDR3 is CASSSQGNGYGYTF. In DNA form, the CDR3 reads TGCGCCAGCAGCTCACAGGGGAATGGCTATGGCTACACCTTC.

The rearrangement joins TRBV9 to TRBJ2-1, with 7 bases that match TRBD2. The CDR3 is 15 residues long. Unmatched junction bases numbered 7, after V lost 7 bases and J lost 0 bases. Germline V lookup: CDR1 SGDLS, CDR2 YYNGEE. The CDR3 sequence is CASSGGSSSYNEQFF. The CDR3, as DNA: TGTGCCAGCTCGGGAGGATCGAGCTCCTACAATGAGCAGTTCTTC.

The chain has TRBV7-9 and TRBJ2-7, with 7 positions matching TRBD2. The CDR3 runs 14 residues. V lost 3 bases, J lost 5 bases, and 7 bases stayed unmatched. Per the germline V gene, CDR1 is SEHNR and CDR2 is FQNEAQ (reference sequence). This CDR3 reads CASSFSLADNEQYF. In nucleotides, the CDR3 is TGTGCCAGCAGCTTTAGCCTAGCGGATAACGAGCAGTACTTC.